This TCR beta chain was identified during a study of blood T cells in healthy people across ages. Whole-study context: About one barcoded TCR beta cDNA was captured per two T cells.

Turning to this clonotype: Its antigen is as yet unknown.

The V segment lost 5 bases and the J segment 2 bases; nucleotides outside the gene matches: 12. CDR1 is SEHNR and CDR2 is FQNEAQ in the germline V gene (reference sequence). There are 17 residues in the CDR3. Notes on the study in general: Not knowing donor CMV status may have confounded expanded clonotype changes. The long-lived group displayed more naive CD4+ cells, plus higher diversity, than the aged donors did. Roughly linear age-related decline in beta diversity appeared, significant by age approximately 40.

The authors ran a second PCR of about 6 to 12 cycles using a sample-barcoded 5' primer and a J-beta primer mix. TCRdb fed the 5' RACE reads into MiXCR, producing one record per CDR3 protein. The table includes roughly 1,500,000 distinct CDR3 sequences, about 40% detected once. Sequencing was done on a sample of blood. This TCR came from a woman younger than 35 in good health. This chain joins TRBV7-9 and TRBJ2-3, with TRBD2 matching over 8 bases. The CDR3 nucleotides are TGTGCCAGCAGCCCAAAGGCGGCGGGAGGCCCCACAGATACGCAGTATTTT. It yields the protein CASSPKAAGGPTDTQYF.